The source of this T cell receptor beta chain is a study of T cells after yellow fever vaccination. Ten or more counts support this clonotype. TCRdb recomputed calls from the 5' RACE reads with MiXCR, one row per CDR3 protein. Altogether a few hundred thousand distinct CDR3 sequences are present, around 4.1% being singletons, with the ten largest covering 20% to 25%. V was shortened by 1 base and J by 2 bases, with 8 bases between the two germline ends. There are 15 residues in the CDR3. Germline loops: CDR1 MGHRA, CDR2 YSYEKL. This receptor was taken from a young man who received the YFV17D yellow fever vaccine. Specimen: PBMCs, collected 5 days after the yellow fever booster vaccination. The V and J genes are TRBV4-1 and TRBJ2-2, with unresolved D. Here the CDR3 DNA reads TGCGCCAGCAGCCAAGGCAGTAGTAACACCGGGGAGCTGTTTTTT. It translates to CASSQGSSNTGELFF.